This T cell receptor (beta chain) is drawn from a study of PD-1 blockade in classical Hodgkin lymphoma (dated by TCRdb to 2020 to 2021). About the investigation overall: Nivolumab dosing was 3 mg/kg intravenously every 2 weeks, continuing until either disease progression or unacceptable toxicity. The study used CyTOF and TCR beta sequencing to define a peripheral blood immune signature of response to PD-1 blockade in classical Hodgkin lymphoma. Summary of the overall study and its limitations: Trial patients achieving complete response had baseline diversity similar to newly diagnosed patients, whereas partial responders and progressors had significantly lower diversity. Baseline TCR diversity was reported to be lower in newly diagnosed patients than in healthy donors, and even lower in relapsed/refractory patients. CD4+ but not CD8+ TCR diversity rose significantly by C4D1 (p=0.0027 vs p=0.16), most apparent in complete responders (p=0.02). The study was restricted to a single clinical trial cohort, and the causes of repertoire differences, possibly disease activity or prior therapy, were left undefined. Patients starting nivolumab less than 1 year after ASCT had lower diversity and were excluded from later analyses to avoid confounding by immune reconstitution.

Concerning this clone: There is no known antigen for this receptor. No base-level quality is on record; no much larger clone is a single base apart.

Unmatched junction bases come to 5, with V trimmed by 5 bases and J by 5 bases. CDR1 and CDR2 were assigned from the germline V gene as SGHDN and FVKESK. The CDR3 has 13 amino acids, counting the end cysteine and phenylalanine. The sequence is cut down to CDR3 DNA, 39 bases in frame from base 1. The Qiagen DNeasy kit was used to extract genomic DNA from unsorted PBMCs and from the negatively selected CD4+ and CD8+ fractions. TCR beta CDR3 regions were amplified by immunoSEQ multiplex PCR using primers annealing to V and J segments. A synthetic immune receptor repertoire was used to minimize amplification bias, and remaining bias was computationally removed after sequencing. On the study's bioinformatics: Custom Python scripts were used to quantify repertoire diversity as the Shannon entropy index. Unsorted, CD4+ and CD8+ repertoires were examined separately, except in combined analyses, for which CD4+ and CD8+ sequences were merged in silico. A clone was considered expanded if an increase in frequency of at least 2-fold after treatment relative to C1D1 was found, and a pseudocount of 0.5 was applied to clones undetected at baseline. Clones with 0 or 1 copy at C1D1 were classified as singleton clones, and clones with 2 or more copies were classified as non-singleton clones. Clones expanded in unsorted samples were assigned a CD4+, CD8+ or unknown annotation through matching of protein sequences in sorted samples from the same patient. Diversity changes from C1D1 to C4D1 were tested in paired samples using Wilcoxon tests. What TCRdb holds here is the immuneACCESS table cut down to in-frame rearrangements. Part of the clones is not present; checked against another copy, under half of the missing clones reflect an unresolved V gene, and the others are unexplained. Clone size and the V and J calls come from that table; the DNA yielded D and trimming. The sample table records around 26,000 clones; around 81% of these occur just once. Roughly 21% of the sample goes to the ten largest clones.

The sample's time point label, decoded: cycle 2 day 1 (C2D1) of nivolumab. All trial patients had relapsed after autologous stem cell transplantation, with cohorts A, B and C differing in prior brentuximab vedotin exposure. The trial cohort included 55 to 60 patients with relapsed/refractory classical Hodgkin lymphoma, and each patient had a best overall response of complete response, partial response or progressive disease. Trial patients were treated with single-agent nivolumab in the multi-cohort phase II CheckMate 205 trial. Best overall response was determined by an independent review committee according to the 2007 International Working Group response criteria. PBMCs from the trial were collected at three points: immediately before nivolumab initiation (C1D1), and during therapy at cycle 2 day 1 and cycle 4 day 1. Peripheral blood was collected in 8 mL Vacutainer Cell Preparation Tubes, from which PBMCs were isolated by centrifugation and then cryopreserved.

The receptor comes from a human donor with classical Hodgkin lymphoma. Here the sequenced sample was peripheral blood mononuclear cells (PBMCs), taken before the second cycle of nivolumab. The sequence links TRBV14 to TRBJ1-1; 7 of the junction bases match TRBD1. The CDR3 sequence is CASSEDRLTEAFF. The DNA sequence is TGTGCCAGCAGCGAGGACAGGTTGACTGAAGCTTTCTTT.